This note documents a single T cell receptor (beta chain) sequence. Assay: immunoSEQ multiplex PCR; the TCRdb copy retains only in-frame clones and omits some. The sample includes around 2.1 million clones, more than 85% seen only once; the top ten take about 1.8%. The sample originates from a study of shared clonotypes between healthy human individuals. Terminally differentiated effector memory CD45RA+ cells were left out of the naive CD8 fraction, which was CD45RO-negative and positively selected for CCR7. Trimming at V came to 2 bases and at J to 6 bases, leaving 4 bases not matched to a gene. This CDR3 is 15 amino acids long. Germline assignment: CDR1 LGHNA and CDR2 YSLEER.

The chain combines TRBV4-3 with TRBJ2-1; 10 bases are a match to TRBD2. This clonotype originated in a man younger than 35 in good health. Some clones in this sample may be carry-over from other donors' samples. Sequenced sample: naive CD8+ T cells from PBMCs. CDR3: CASSQTSGIFNEQFF. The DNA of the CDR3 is TGCGCCAGCAGCCAAACTAGCGGGATTTTCAATGAGCAGTTCTTC.